The 4 T cell receptor beta chains given below trace back to one sample, sequenced in a study of blood T cells in healthy people across ages. The second PCR ran roughly 6 to 11 cycles with a sample-barcoded 5' primer and J-beta primers. Using its own MiXCR run on the 5' RACE reads, TCRdb lists one record per CDR3 protein. Of approximately 830,000 distinct CDR3 sequences listed, approximately 65% are singletons. The specimen sequenced was blood. Every receptor here comes from a young man in good health.

V usage is TRBV29-1 and J usage is TRBJ1-1; D is unresolved. V shed 5 bases and J shed 1 base, with 11 bases lying between them. CDR1 and CDR2 from the germline V gene are SQVTM and ANQGSEA. The length of the CDR3 is 13 residues. Written as DNA, the CDR3 is TGCAGCGTTATGGGAGGCACGAACACTGAAGCTTTCTTT. Protein product: CSVMGGTNTEAFF.

The chain recombines TRBV29-1 with TRBJ2-1; D may be TRBD2 (7 bases). Deletions cut 4 bases from V and 2 bases from J, with 18 bases between. This CDR3 is 16 amino acids long. Germline-derived CDR1 and CDR2 are SQVTM and ANQGSEA. This CDR3 reads CSVGRGGASPYNEQFF. Here the CDR3 DNA reads TGCAGCGTTGGGAGGGGGGGGGCTAGCCCCTACAATGAGCAGTTCTTC.

The chain is built from TRBV5-4 and TRBJ1-2; tentative D call: TRBD1 (5 bases). V lost 4 bases to trimming and J lost 4 bases, with 17 bases between them. Germline V gene lookup returns CDR1 SGHNT and CDR2 YYREEE (reference sequence). The CDR3 has 15 residues. The CDR3 protein is CASSRGAGGAYGYTF. The CDR3 DNA follows: TGTGCCAGCAGCCGGGGCGCCGGAGGAGCCTATGGCTACACCTTC.

This clonotype was seen more than once but under ten times. This chain connects TRBV7-2 to TRBJ2-3; no firm D call. V lost 5 bases, J lost 0 bases, and 6 bases lay in between. CDR1 and CDR2 (germline): SGHTA, FQGNSA. This CDR3 has 13 amino acids. CDR3: CASSNPSTDTQYF. CDR3 coding DNA: TGTGCCAGCAGCAATCCTAGCACAGATACGCAGTATTTT.